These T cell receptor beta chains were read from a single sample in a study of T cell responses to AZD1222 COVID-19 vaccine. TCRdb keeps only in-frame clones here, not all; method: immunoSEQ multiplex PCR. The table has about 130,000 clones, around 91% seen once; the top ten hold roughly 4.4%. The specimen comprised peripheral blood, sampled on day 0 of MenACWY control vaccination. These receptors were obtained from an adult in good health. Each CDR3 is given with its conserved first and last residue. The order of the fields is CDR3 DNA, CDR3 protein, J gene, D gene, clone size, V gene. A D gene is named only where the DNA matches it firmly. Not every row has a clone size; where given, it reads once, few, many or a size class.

CDR3nt: TGTGCCAGTAGTCCCGGGACTGGCACCGGGGAGCTGTTTTTT
CDR3aa: CASSPGTGTGELFF
j_gene: TRBJ2-2
d_gene: NA
abundance: NA
v_gene: TRBV19

CDR3nt: TGCAGTGCTAGTAATAGCGGGGGGGCTCGGGAGACCCAGTACTTC
CDR3aa: CSASNSGGARETQYF
j_gene: TRBJ2-5
d_gene: TRBD2
abundance: once
v_gene: TRBV20-1

CDR3nt: TGTGCCAGCACACGAAAGTACCAAGAGACCCAGTACTTC
CDR3aa: CASTRKYQETQYF
j_gene: TRBJ2-5
d_gene: NA
abundance: NA
v_gene: TRBV27

CDR3nt: TGTGCCATCAGCCCGTCCGGGACAGGGGTTCAGCCCCAGCATTTT
CDR3aa: CAISPSGTGVQPQHF
j_gene: TRBJ1-5
d_gene: TRBD1
abundance: NA
v_gene: TRBV10-3

CDR3nt: TGTGCCAGCAGCAAAGAAGTCGGGACAACAGATGAAAAACTGTTTTTT
CDR3aa: CASSKEVGTTDEKLFF
j_gene: TRBJ1-4
d_gene: NA
abundance: NA
v_gene: TRBV21-1

CDR3nt: TGTGCCAGTGGGGAAACAGGGGTCCCTTCCTACGAGCAGTACTTC
CDR3aa: CASGETGVPSYEQYF
j_gene: TRBJ2-7
d_gene: TRBD1
abundance: NA
v_gene: TRBV7-3

CDR3nt: TGTGCCAGCACGTACTCTTCGACTAGCGGGGTCACAGATACGCAGTATTTT
CDR3aa: CASTYSSTSGVTDTQYF
j_gene: TRBJ2-3
d_gene: TRBD2
abundance: NA
v_gene: TRBV19

CDR3nt: TGTGCCAGCAGCTGGGGGACGGTTAGCACAGATACGCAGTATTTT
CDR3aa: CASSWGTVSTDTQYF
j_gene: TRBJ2-3
d_gene: NA
abundance: few
v_gene: TRBV5-5

CDR3nt: TGCGCCAGCAGCCAAGATGCATCAGGATATAGCAATCAGCCCCAGCATTTT
CDR3aa: CASSQDASGYSNQPQHF
j_gene: TRBJ1-5
d_gene: NA
abundance: NA
v_gene: TRBV4-3

CDR3nt: TGTGCAAGTCGCTTAGGTAGTGGCAATCAGCCCCAGCATTTT
CDR3aa: CASRLGSGNQPQHF
j_gene: TRBJ1-5
d_gene: NA
abundance: few
v_gene: TRBV12-2

CDR3nt: TGTGCCAGCAGCCGAATTTGGCCCCAGCATTTT
CDR3aa: CASSRIWPQHF
j_gene: TRBJ1-5
d_gene: NA
abundance: NA
v_gene: TRBV5-8

CDR3nt: TGTGCCAGCAAAACGGACAGGGGTAATGAAAAACTGTTTTTT
CDR3aa: CASKTDRGNEKLFF
j_gene: TRBJ1-4
d_gene: TRBD1
abundance: once
v_gene: TRBV6-5

CDR3nt: TGTGCCAGCAGCTTCCGGGGAGCAAGCACAGATACGCAGTATTTT
CDR3aa: CASSFRGASTDTQYF
j_gene: TRBJ2-3
d_gene: NA
abundance: NA
v_gene: TRBV11-2

CDR3nt: TGTGCCAGCAGCTTAATCGGGCCCCAAGAGACCCAGTACTTC
CDR3aa: CASSLIGPQETQYF
j_gene: TRBJ2-5
d_gene: NA
abundance: NA
v_gene: TRBV7-7

CDR3nt: TGTGCCAGCAGTTCGGGACAGGGGAACGGTCAGCCCCAGCATTTT
CDR3aa: CASSSGQGNGQPQHF
j_gene: TRBJ1-5
d_gene: TRBD1
abundance: NA
v_gene: TRBV6-2/TRBV6-3

CDR3nt: TGTGCCAGCAAGGCGGGAGTTGGCTACGAGCAGTACTTC
CDR3aa: CASKAGVGYEQYF
j_gene: TRBJ2-7
d_gene: TRBD2
abundance: NA
v_gene: TRBV6-5

CDR3nt: TGTGCCAGCACCCTAATGGGAGGGGCTGACTATGGCTACACCTTC
CDR3aa: CASTLMGGADYGYTF
j_gene: TRBJ1-2
d_gene: NA
abundance: NA
v_gene: TRBV7-2

CDR3nt: TGCGCCAGCAGCCACCTCAATGAGCAGTTCTTC
CDR3aa: CASSHLNEQFF
j_gene: TRBJ2-1
d_gene: NA
abundance: NA
v_gene: TRBV4-1

CDR3nt: TGTGCCAGCAGCCTGACTAGCTGGGAGACCCAGTACTTC
CDR3aa: CASSLTSWETQYF
j_gene: TRBJ2-5
d_gene: TRBD2
abundance: NA
v_gene: TRBV5-8

CDR3nt: TGTGCCAGCAGCCCTGGGACTAGCGGGGGCTACGAGCAGTACTTC
CDR3aa: CASSPGTSGGYEQYF
j_gene: TRBJ2-7
d_gene: TRBD2
abundance: NA
v_gene: TRBV11-3

CDR3nt: TGTGCCAGCAGCCAAGATCGGGGCACCCTAGGGGGGCATGAGCAGTTCTTC
CDR3aa: CASSQDRGTLGGHEQFF
j_gene: TRBJ2-1
d_gene: NA
abundance: NA
v_gene: TRBV14

CDR3nt: TGTGCCAGCAGCTACGGACTAGCGGGGATAAACGAGCAGTACTTC
CDR3aa: CASSYGLAGINEQYF
j_gene: TRBJ2-7
d_gene: TRBD2
abundance: NA
v_gene: TRBV2